Below are 3 T cell receptor beta chains sequenced from a single sample in a study of CD8 T cells in ankylosing spondylitis. Whole-study results and caveats: Characteristic, it appeared, of ankylosing spondylitis blood was a TCR beta motif of several highly homologous variants.

TCRdb fed the 5' RACE reads into MiXCR, producing one record per CDR3 protein. Of approximately 300,000 distinct CDR3 sequences in the sample, 6.5% to 10% were seen once. No antigen has been assigned to these receptors. The sample comprised blood, either unsorted or a sorted T cell fraction (not recorded which). These receptors were collected from a male donor with ankylosing spondylitis.

The table lists this clonotype with a few counts. The gene calls are TRBV15 and TRBJ2-5; perhaps TRBD1 as D (6 bases). The CDR3 covers 15 residues. V lost 0 bases to trimming and J lost 4 bases, with 12 bases between them. The V gene's germline CDR1 is LNHNV and CDR2 YYDKDF (reference sequence). The CDR3 loop reads CATSRDLTGLETQYF. CDR3 nucleotides: TGTGCCACCAGCAGAGATTTAACAGGGCTAGAGACCCAGTACTTC.

The rearrangement joins TRBV5-6 to TRBJ2-1, with 9 nucleotides matching TRBD1. Trimming at V came to 2 bases and at J to 0 bases, leaving 3 bases not matched to a gene. The CDR3 runs 16 residues. Germline V CDR1 and CDR2: SGHDT, YYEEEE. The CDR3 spells CASSFGTGSSYNEQFF. DNA for the CDR3: TGTGCCAGCAGCTTTGGGACAGGGAGCTCCTACAATGAGCAGTTCTTC.

There are a few counts of this clonotype. V is TRBV12-3 or TRBV12-4 and J is TRBJ1-1; 12 bases align to TRBD1. J was trimmed by 11 bases and V by 0 bases; bases with no gene match: 16. The CDR3 is 18 residues long. The CDR3 sequence is CASSLASGGTGGYAEAFF. The CDR3 coding sequence is TGTGCCAGCAGTTTAGCTTCTGGCGGGACAGGGGGCTATGCGGAGGCTTTCTTT.